This T cell receptor beta chain was sequenced during a study of cytomegalovirus exposure and HLA in healthy donors. Study findings and constraints: Highest at DRB1 and lowest at HLA-C, TCR association rates differed among HLA loci in a later analysis. Near-uniform donor sequencing depth was presumed by presence/absence analyses.

V was shortened by 9 bases and J by 3 bases, with 18 bases between the two germline ends. Germline V lookup: CDR1 LNHDA, CDR2 SQIVND (reference sequence). CDR3 length equals 15 residues. Every donor was a healthy person donating bone marrow. There were likely unrecorded immune exposures, though donors were nominally healthy when sampled. In the case of this clone: Its specificity is not known.

Use of 60 Vbeta and 13 Jbeta primers characterized the PCR. Here immunoSEQ multiplex PCR was the method, and the copy in TCRdb shows in-frame clones only, minus some. The data show over 140,000 clones, approximately 84% seen once. Specimen: PBMCs. This chain connects TRBV19 to TRBJ1-5; weak D call: TRBD1 (6 bases). The receptor's source is a man aged 30-40 years in good health and CMV-seropositive. CDR3 sequence: CASDRIPKLNQPQHF. The CDR3 nucleotides are TGTGCCAGCGACAGGATCCCTAAACTCAATCAGCCCCAGCATTTT.